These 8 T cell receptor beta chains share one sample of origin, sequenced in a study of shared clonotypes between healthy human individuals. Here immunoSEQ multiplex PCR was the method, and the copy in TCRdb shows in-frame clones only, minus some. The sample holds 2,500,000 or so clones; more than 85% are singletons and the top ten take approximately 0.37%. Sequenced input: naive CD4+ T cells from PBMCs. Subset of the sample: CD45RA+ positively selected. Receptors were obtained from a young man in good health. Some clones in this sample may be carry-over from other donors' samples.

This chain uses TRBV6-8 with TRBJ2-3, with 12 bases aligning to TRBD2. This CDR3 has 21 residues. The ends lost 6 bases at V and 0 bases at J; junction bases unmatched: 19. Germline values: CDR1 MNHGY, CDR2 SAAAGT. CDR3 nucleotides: TGTGCCAGCAGCCCCGATGTTTCTAGCGGGAGGGCCCTCCCTAGCACAGATACGCAGTATTTT. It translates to CASSPDVSSGRALPSTDTQYF.

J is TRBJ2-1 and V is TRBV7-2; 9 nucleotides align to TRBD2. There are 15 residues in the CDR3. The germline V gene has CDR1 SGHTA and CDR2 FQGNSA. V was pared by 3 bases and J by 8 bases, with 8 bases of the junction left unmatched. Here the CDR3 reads CASSLGGRVRHEQFF. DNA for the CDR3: TGTGCCAGCAGCTTGGGCGGGAGGGTTCGACATGAGCAGTTCTTC.

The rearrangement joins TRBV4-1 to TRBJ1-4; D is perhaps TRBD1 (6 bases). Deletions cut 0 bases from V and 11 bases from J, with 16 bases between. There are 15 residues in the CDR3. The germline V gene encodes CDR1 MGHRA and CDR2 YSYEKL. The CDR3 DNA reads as TGCGCCAGCAGCCAAGAGGAGGGGGAACTTGGTAAACTGTTTTTT. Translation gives CASSQEEGELGKLFF.

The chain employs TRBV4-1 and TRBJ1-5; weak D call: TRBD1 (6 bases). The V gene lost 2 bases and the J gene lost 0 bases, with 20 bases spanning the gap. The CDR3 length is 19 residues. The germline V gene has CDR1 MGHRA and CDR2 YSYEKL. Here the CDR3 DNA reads TGCGCCAGCAGCCAAATTGCCCCCCAGGGGACGGGTAGCAATCAGCCCCAGCATTTT. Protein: CASSQIAPQGTGSNQPQHF.

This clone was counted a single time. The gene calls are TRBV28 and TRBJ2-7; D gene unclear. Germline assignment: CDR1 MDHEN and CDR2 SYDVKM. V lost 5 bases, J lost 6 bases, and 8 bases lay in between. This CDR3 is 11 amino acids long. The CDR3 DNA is TGTGCCAGCAGTCGGAAGGGCGAGCAGTACTTC. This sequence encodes CASSRKGEQYF.

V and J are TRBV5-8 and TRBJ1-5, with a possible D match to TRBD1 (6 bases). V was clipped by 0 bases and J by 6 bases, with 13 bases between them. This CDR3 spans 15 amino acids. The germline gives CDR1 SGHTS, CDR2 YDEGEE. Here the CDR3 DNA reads TGTGCCAGCAGCTTGGAAGGGGGAAGTGGTCAGCCCCAGCATTTT. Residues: CASSLEGGSGQPQHF.

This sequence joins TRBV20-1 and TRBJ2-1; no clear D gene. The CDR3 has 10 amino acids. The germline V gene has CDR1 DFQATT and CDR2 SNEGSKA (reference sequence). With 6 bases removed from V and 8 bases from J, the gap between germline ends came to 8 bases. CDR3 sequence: CSAPNDEQFF. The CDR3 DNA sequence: TGCAGTGCCCCCAACGATGAGCAGTTCTTC.

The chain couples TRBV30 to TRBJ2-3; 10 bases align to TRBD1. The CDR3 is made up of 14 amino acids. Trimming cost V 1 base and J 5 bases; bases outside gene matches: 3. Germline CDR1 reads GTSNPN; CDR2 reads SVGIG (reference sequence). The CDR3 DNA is TGTGCCTGGAGTGACGGACAGGGGGTAGATACGCAGTATTTT. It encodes CAWSDGQGVDTQYF. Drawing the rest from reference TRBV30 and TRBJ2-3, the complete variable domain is SQTIHQWPATLVQPVGSPLSLECTVEGTSNPNLYWYRQAAGRGLQLLFYSVGIGQISSEVPQNLSASRPQDRQFILSSKKLLLSDSGFYLCAWSDGQGVDTQYFGPGTRLTVL.